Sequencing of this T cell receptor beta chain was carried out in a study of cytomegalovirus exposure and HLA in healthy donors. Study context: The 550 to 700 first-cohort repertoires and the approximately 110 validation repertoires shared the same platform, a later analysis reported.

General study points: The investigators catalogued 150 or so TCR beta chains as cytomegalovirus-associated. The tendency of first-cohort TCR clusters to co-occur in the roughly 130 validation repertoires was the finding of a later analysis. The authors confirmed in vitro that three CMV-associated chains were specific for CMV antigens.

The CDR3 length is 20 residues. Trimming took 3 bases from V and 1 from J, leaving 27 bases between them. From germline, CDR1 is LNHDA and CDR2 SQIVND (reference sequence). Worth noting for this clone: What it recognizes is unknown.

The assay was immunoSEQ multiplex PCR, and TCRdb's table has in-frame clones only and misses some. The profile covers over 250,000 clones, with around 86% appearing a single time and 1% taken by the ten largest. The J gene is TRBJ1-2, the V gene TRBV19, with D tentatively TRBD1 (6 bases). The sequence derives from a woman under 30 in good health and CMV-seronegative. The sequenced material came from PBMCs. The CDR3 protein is CASSIPRQGRVSIFNYGYTF. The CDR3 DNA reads TGTGCCAGTAGTATCCCCCGGCAGGGGAGGGTATCGATCTTTAACTATGGCTACACCTTC.